These 26 T cell receptor beta chains came from one sample sequenced in a study of blood T cell repertoires in COVID-19. Libraries were prepared by immunoSEQ multiplex PCR; TCRdb keeps only in-frame clonotypes and omits some of them. Altogether tens of thousands of clones are present, around 90% being singletons, with the ten largest covering less than 2.5%. The sequenced material came from peripheral blood. These receptors all come from a man between 45 and 60 years old with acute or convalescent COVID-19.

This clone has just one count. V is TRBV5-1 and J is TRBJ2-3; 7 positions agree with TRBD1. The CDR3 is 14 amino acids. Germline-derived CDR1 and CDR2 are SGHRS and YFSETQ. Losses at the gene ends were 4 bases for V and 3 bases for J; bases not matched to a gene: 5. The CDR3 region is CASSIDRETDTQYF. CDR3 in DNA: TGCGCCAGCAGCATAGACAGGGAGACAGATACGCAGTATTTT.

This chain links TRBV10-1 with TRBJ2-7; D gene unclear. Germline lookup yields CDR1 WNHNN and CDR2 SYGVQD (reference sequence). The V gene lost 4 bases and the J gene lost 0 bases, with 10 bases spanning the gap. The CDR3 runs 14 residues. This CDR3 reads CASSAPSSSYEQYF. The CDR3 region has the DNA TGCGCCAGCAGTGCCCCATCGAGCTCCTACGAGCAGTACTTC.

The genes are TRBV27 and TRBJ2-1, with 11 positions matching TRBD2. CDR1 MNHEY and CDR2 SMNVEV come from the germline V gene (reference sequence). V gave up 4 bases and J gave up 6 bases; unmatched junction bases: 5. The CDR3 length is 15 residues. The CDR3 region has the DNA TGTGCCAGCAGTTCGGGACTAGCGGCACTCAATGAGCAGTTCTTC. Its protein product is CASSSGLAALNEQFF.

The chain carries TRBV5-1 and TRBJ1-2; tentative D call: TRBD1 (5 bases). This CDR3 contains 14 residues. V was shortened by 1 base and J by 4 bases, with 11 bases between the two germline ends. Germline CDR1 and CDR2: SGHRS and YFSETQ. This chain's CDR3 is CASSLNPQGYGYTF. The CDR3 DNA sequence: TGCGCCAGCAGCTTGAACCCCCAGGGCTATGGCTACACCTTC.

This chain connects TRBV14 to TRBJ2-3; tentative D call: TRBD1 (6 bases). V lost 2 bases and J lost 3, with 21 bases in between. This CDR3 is 18 amino acids long. Germline CDR1 reads SGHDN; CDR2 reads FVKESK. The CDR3 loop is CASSQKVGYRALTDTQYF. In DNA, the CDR3 is TGTGCCAGCAGCCAAAAAGTCGGATACAGGGCTTTGACAGATACGCAGTATTTT.

The rearrangement joins TRBV7-6 to TRBJ1-1, with D perhaps matching TRBD1 (6 bases). The CDR3 is made up of 15 amino acids. Germline V CDR1 and CDR2: SGHVS, FNYEAQ. Trimming removed 3 bases at V and 1 base at J, with 12 bases between. The chain's CDR3 is CASSFKGDGNTEAFF. The CDR3 nucleotides read TGTGCCAGCAGCTTTAAGGGGGATGGGAACACTGAAGCTTTCTTT.

The rearrangement uses TRBV11-2 and TRBJ2-7, with TRBD1 as a possible D gene (6 bases). V gave up 1 base and J gave up 3 bases, with 7 bases separating them. The CDR3 sequence is 13 residues long. Per the germline V gene, CDR1 is SGHAT and CDR2 is FQNNGV. CDR3 residues: CASSLGTVYEQYF. CDR3 DNA: TGTGCCAGCAGCTTAGGGACAGTCTACGAGCAGTACTTC. Using reference TRBV11-2 and TRBJ2-7 for the parts outside the CDR3, the full variable domain is EAGVAQSPRYKIIEKRQSVAFWCNPISGHATLYWYQQILGQGPKLLIQFQNNGVVDDSQLPKDRFSAERLKGVDSTLKIQPAKLEDSAVYLCASSLGTVYEQYFGPGTRLTVT.

J is TRBJ1-5 and V is TRBV28; 9 bases match TRBD1. The CDR3 covers 14 residues. Germline trimming cut 8 bases from V and 4 bases from J; bases unmatched to any gene: 6. Germline V gene lookup returns CDR1 MDHEN and CDR2 SYDVKM. The CDR3 is CASGRDRANQPQHF. CDR3 DNA sequence: TGTGCCAGCGGCCGGGACAGGGCGAATCAGCCCCAGCATTTT.

This chain uses TRBV6-5 with TRBJ1-5; D remains ambiguous. CDR3 size: 15 residues. Germline CDR1 is MNHEY and CDR2 is SVGAGI. Trimming left V 0 bases short and J 1 base short, with 7 bases between. The CDR3 sequence: CASSYSYTSNQPQHF. CDR3 DNA sequence: TGTGCCAGCAGTTACTCGTACACAAGCAATCAGCCCCAGCATTTT.

This sequence joins TRBV6-2 or TRBV6-3 and TRBJ2-1, with a tentative D call TRBD2 (6 bases). The CDR3 consists of 15 residues. Germline V lookup: CDR1 MNHEY, CDR2 SVGEGT. V was trimmed by 7 bases and J by 4 bases, leaving 17 bases between them. CDR3 loop: CASTPGLQRYNEQFF. In DNA form, the CDR3 reads TGTGCCAGCACCCCGGGACTCCAGAGGTACAATGAGCAGTTCTTC.

The V call is TRBV27, the J call TRBJ2-1; 10 bases map to TRBD2. V gave up 3 bases and J gave up 8 bases; unmatched junction bases: 7. The CDR3 runs 15 residues. Germline V gene sequence: CDR1 MNHEY, CDR2 SMNVEV (reference sequence). CDR3: CASSLSGGGRYEQFF. The CDR3 nucleotides read TGTGCCAGCAGTTTGAGCGGGGGGGGGCGCTATGAGCAGTTCTTC.

The chain has TRBV7-9 and TRBJ2-3, with a possible D match to TRBD1 (6 bases). Germline CDR1 and CDR2: SEHNR and FQNEAQ (reference sequence). Trimming stripped 4 bases from V and 2 bases from J, with 10 bases between. The CDR3 sequence is 14 residues long. The CDR3 sequence: CASSSRDTTDTQYF. The CDR3 nucleotides read TGTGCCAGCAGCTCCCGGGACACCACAGATACGCAGTATTTT.

J is TRBJ2-1 and V is TRBV28; 8 bases agree with TRBD2. This CDR3 is 16 amino acids long. Germline loops: CDR1 MDHEN, CDR2 SYDVKM. V shed 3 bases, J shed 1 base, and the junction held 5 bases outside the gene matches. Here the CDR3 DNA reads TGTGCCAGCAGTTTCCTCGGGGGGGGATCCTACAATGAGCAGTTCTTC. Protein product: CASSFLGGGSYNEQFF.

The V gene is TRBV27, the J gene TRBJ1-2, with D perhaps TRBD1 (5 bases). The CDR3 is made up of 12 amino acids. The V gene's germline CDR1 is MNHEY and CDR2 SMNVEV (reference sequence). V was clipped by 6 bases and J by 5 bases, with 10 bases between them. CDR3 residues: CASRQGPYGYTF. In nucleotides, the CDR3 is TGTGCCAGCAGGCAGGGCCCTTATGGCTACACCTTC.

This clone appeared once. DNA of the CDR3: TGTGCCAGCAGTTTATGGCAGGAATATGTGAACACTGAAGCTTTCTTT. Residues: CASSLWQEYVNTEAFF. This sequence joins TRBV28 and TRBJ1-1; D gene ambiguous. Germline V lookup: CDR1 MDHEN, CDR2 SYDVKM. CDR3 length equals 16 residues. V was shortened by 0 bases and J by 0 bases, with 11 bases between the two germline ends.

The chain has TRBV19 and TRBJ2-2, with D maybe TRBD2 (5 bases). The CDR3 consists of 15 residues. Germline CDR1 LNHDA, CDR2 SQIVND (reference sequence). V was trimmed by 5 bases and J by 0 bases, leaving 10 bases between them. The CDR3 DNA reads as TGTGCCAGTAGTTTGAGACTACCGAACACCGGGGAGCTGTTTTTT. Translation gives CASSLRLPNTGELFF.

The chain links TRBV29-1 to TRBJ1-5; the D gene is possibly TRBD1 (6 bases). Germline V lookup: CDR1 SQVTM, CDR2 ANQGSEA. V lost 2 bases and J 4 bases, leaving 18 bases between the germline ends. CDR3 length: 16 amino acids. CDR3 loop: CSVETYRDAYNQPQHF. CDR3 DNA: TGCAGCGTTGAAACGTACAGGGACGCTTATAATCAGCCCCAGCATTTT.

The chain uses TRBV10-2 and TRBJ2-7; D is possibly TRBD1 (6 bases). The CDR3 has 15 amino acids. Germline V gene data show CDR1 as WSHSY and CDR2 as SAAADI. Trimming cost V 2 bases and J 5 bases, with 16 bases left between them. CDR3 loop: CASSERAAGDDEQYF. CDR3 coding DNA: TGCGCCAGCAGTGAGAGGGCTGCAGGGGACGACGAGCAGTACTTC.

V usage is TRBV19 and J usage is TRBJ1-5; 8 bases align to TRBD1. CDR1 and CDR2 (germline): LNHDA, SQIVND (reference sequence). The junction had 5 bases not matched to a gene; V was cut back by 7 bases and J by 3 bases. The CDR3 spans 14 residues. This CDR3 is CASTETGDNQPQHF. CDR3 in DNA: TGTGCCAGTACCGAGACAGGGGACAATCAGCCCCAGCATTTT.

The rearrangement uses TRBV14 and TRBJ2-1; D ambiguous. The CDR3 has 13 amino acids. V was cut by 2 bases and J by 4 bases, with 6 bases left in between. Germline V gene sequence: CDR1 SGHDN, CDR2 FVKESK. The CDR3 DNA follows: TGTGCCAGCAGCCAAAATCCGTACAATGAGCAGTTCTTC. The encoded protein is CASSQNPYNEQFF.

The chain combines TRBV19 with TRBJ1-1; D unresolved. Trimming removed 1 base at V and 5 bases at J, with 5 bases between. This CDR3 contains 12 residues. Germline CDR1 LNHDA, CDR2 SQIVND (reference sequence). CDR3 residues: CASSIAGTEAFF. CDR3 nucleotide sequence: TGTGCCAGTAGTATAGCGGGAACTGAAGCTTTCTTT.

This clone has only a few counts. This sequence joins TRBV11-3 and TRBJ2-3; D may be TRBD1 (6 bases). V was shortened by 5 bases and J by 5 bases, with 14 bases between the two germline ends. CDR1 and CDR2 from the germline V gene are SGHNT and YENEEA. This CDR3 spans 14 amino acids. CDR3 residues: CASSGGGPIDTQYF. The CDR3 nucleotides are TGTGCCAGCAGCGGGGGCGGACCTATAGATACGCAGTATTTT.

The rearrangement uses TRBV5-1 and TRBJ2-3, with TRBD2 as a possible D gene (6 bases). Germline V gene data show CDR1 as SGHRS and CDR2 as YFSETQ. Trimming took off 0 bases at V and 4 bases at J, with 15 bases between the two ends. The CDR3 has 16 amino acids. CDR3 in amino acids: CASSLEGLQHSDTQYF. Written as DNA, the CDR3 is TGCGCCAGCAGCTTGGAGGGACTCCAACACTCAGATACGCAGTATTTT.

In its sample, this clone was seen a few times. CDR3 sequence: CASSVGGARGANVLTF. The CDR3 DNA follows: TGTGCCAGTAGTGTTGGAGGGGCACGTGGGGCCAACGTCCTGACTTTC. The chain recombines TRBV19 with TRBJ2-6; tentative D call: TRBD2 (6 bases). Germline values: CDR1 LNHDA, CDR2 SQIVND (reference sequence). This CDR3 is 16 amino acids long. With 5 bases removed from V and 3 bases from J, the gap between germline ends came to 14 bases.

The chain couples TRBV28 to TRBJ1-1, with D possibly matching TRBD1 (6 bases). The CDR3 has 12 amino acids. Germline CDR1 reads MDHEN; CDR2 reads SYDVKM. Trimming cost V 2 bases and J 8 bases, with 9 bases left between them. The CDR3 DNA reads as TGTGCCAGCAGTTTAGGCACAGGGGAAGCTTTCTTT. Amino acid sequence: CASSLGTGEAFF.

The chain employs TRBV5-6 and TRBJ1-3; D possibly corresponds to TRBD1 (5 bases). CDR1 SGHDT and CDR2 YYEEEE come from the germline V gene. The CDR3 extends over 15 amino acids. V shed 2 bases and J shed 2 bases, with 11 bases lying between them. DNA of the CDR3: TGTGCCAGCAGCTTCGGGGGTCTGACTGGAAACACCATATATTTT. It codes for CASSFGGLTGNTIYF.